This TCR beta chain was captured in a study of blood T cell repertoires in COVID-19. Whole-study context: Some COVID-19 samples were acute and others convalescent; all came from the United States, Italy and Spain. Sources were T cells, B-cell-depleted T cells, or PBMCs; the material itself was cDNA or gDNA.

In the study's own analysis: Reference gene primer amplification yielded estimated nucleated cell counts. The table came from immunoSEQ multiplex PCR; TCRdb's copy has only in-frame clones and leaves some out. Clone size and the V and J calls come from that table; the DNA yielded D and trimming. The repertoire consists of around 94,000 clones, with approximately 90% occurring once and the leading ten covering roughly 5.6%. There are a few counts of this clone. The V gene lost 4 bases and the J gene lost 4 bases, with 17 bases spanning the gap. The CDR3 covers 15 residues. Germline V gene data show CDR1 as SGDLS and CDR2 as YYNGEE. Enrolment of Seattle patients took place during active infection, and they were followed longitudinally.

The clonotype was recovered from a woman aged 50 to 60 with COVID-19, enrolled during active disease. The rearrangement uses TRBV9 and TRBJ1-2; possible D gene TRBD1, 6 bases. Sequenced material: peripheral blood. In DNA form, the CDR3 reads TGTGCCAGCAGCCCGGACAGAAATACTCTCTATGGCTACACCTTC. It yields the protein CASSPDRNTLYGYTF.